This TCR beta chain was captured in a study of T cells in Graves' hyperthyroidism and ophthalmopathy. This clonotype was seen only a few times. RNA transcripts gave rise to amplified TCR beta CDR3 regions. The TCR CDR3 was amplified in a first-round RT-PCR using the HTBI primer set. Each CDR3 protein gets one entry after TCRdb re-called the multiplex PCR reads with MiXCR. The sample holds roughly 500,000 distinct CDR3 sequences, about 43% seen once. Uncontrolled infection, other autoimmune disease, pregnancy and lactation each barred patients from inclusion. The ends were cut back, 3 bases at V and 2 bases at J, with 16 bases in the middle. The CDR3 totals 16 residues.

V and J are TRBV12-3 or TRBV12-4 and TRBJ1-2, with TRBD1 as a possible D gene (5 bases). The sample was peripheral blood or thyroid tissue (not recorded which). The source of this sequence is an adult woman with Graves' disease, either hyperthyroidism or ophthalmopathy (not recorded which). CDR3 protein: CASSFGLIGVNYGYTF. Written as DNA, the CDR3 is TGTGCCAGCAGTTTTGGGTTGATAGGGGTAAACTATGGCTACACCTTC.